Below, 32 T cell receptor beta chains from the same sample are listed, as sequenced in a study of long-term antiretroviral therapy in people with HIV. Survey-level immunoSEQ v3.0 assays were run. Repertoires were generated with immunoSEQ multiplex PCR, while TCRdb's copy carries only in-frame clones and drops some. The sample holds 20,000 to 30,000 clones, approximately 90% seen once. The material sequenced was unsorted PBMCs, taken 1.8 years before starting antiretroviral therapy. The source of these receptors is a man aged 50-60 years with HIV.

The chain couples TRBV5-1 to TRBJ1-2; no reliable D call. CDR3 length equals 13 residues. Germline assignment: CDR1 SGHRS and CDR2 YFSETQ. The V end was cut by 0 bases, the J end by 7 bases, with 10 bases between. Written as DNA, the CDR3 is TGCGCCAGCAGCTTGGCGCCGGAGCCTGGCTACACCTTC. Amino acids: CASSLAPEPGYTF.

The chain carries TRBV27 and TRBJ2-7, with 7 bases fitting TRBD2. The trim removed 8 bases at V and 7 bases at J, leaving 8 bases unmatched. Germline lookup yields CDR1 MNHEY and CDR2 SMNVEV (reference sequence). The CDR3 has 12 amino acids. The CDR3 bases are TGTGCCAGCGGAAGCGGGGAAGGAGAGCAGTACTTC. As protein: CASGSGEGEQYF.

The chain recombines TRBV7-8 with TRBJ2-1; D may be TRBD2 (6 bases). CDR3 length: 14 amino acids. CDR1 is SGHVS and CDR2 is FQNEAQ in the germline V gene. V was pared by 5 bases and J by 10 bases, with 18 bases between. The CDR3 is CASSKRRDPQEQFF. CDR3 bases: TGTGCCAGCAGCAAAAGGCGGGATCCTCAAGAGCAGTTCTTC.

This clone appeared once. The gene calls are TRBV5-1 and TRBJ2-7; TRBD2 agrees at 7 bases. After removal of 1 base from V and 3 bases from J, the junction contained 1 base not matched to a gene. Germline V gene lookup returns CDR1 SGHRS and CDR2 YFSETQ. The CDR3 runs to 13 residues. CDR3 bases: TGCGCCAGCAGCTTGCCTAGCGGCTACGAGCAGTACTTC. Translating it yields CASSLPSGYEQYF.

V gene TRBV7-9 combines with J gene TRBJ1-2; TRBD1 might be the D (6 bases). CDR1 and CDR2 (germline): SEHNR, FQNEAQ (reference sequence). Trimming removed 0 bases from V and 5 bases from J, with 13 bases in between. The CDR3 spans 15 residues. The CDR3 region has the DNA TGTGCCAGCAGCTTAGCGGCTGGGGGGCATTATGGCTACACCTTC. Translated, it gives CASSLAAGGHYGYTF.

This clone was counted between two and nine times. The rearrangement joins TRBV2 to TRBJ1-6; 9 bases align to TRBD1. The V gene end was trimmed by 4 bases and the J gene end by 8 bases; junction bases not matched to a gene: 6. The CDR3 consists of 15 residues. Germline lookup yields CDR1 SNHLY and CDR2 FYNNEI. The DNA for the CDR3 is TGTGCCAGCAGTGCCATGACAGGGGGATATTCACCCCTCCACTTT. Translating gives CASSAMTGGYSPLHF.

This clone came up a few times. The J gene is TRBJ2-5, the V gene TRBV2; 11 bases line up with TRBD2. The CDR3 runs 16 residues. With 5 bases clipped from V and 5 bases from J, the junction kept 10 bases outside the gene matches. Germline-derived CDR1 and CDR2 are SNHLY and FYNNEI. The CDR3 reads CASSPNSGGAWETQYF. CDR3 DNA sequence: TGTGCCAGCAGTCCTAATAGCGGGGGGGCTTGGGAGACCCAGTACTTC.

The chain recombines TRBV7-3 with TRBJ2-7; a weak D match, TRBD2 (5 bases). V was cut by 5 bases and J by 5 bases, with 13 bases left in between. The CDR3 sequence is 13 residues long. Germline V gene sequence: CDR1 SGHTA, CDR2 FQGTGA. The CDR3 spells CASSPGEGHEQYF. The CDR3 DNA is TGTGCCAGCAGCCCCGGTGAGGGCCACGAGCAGTACTTC.

This chain joins TRBV7-8 and TRBJ1-1; 7 nucleotides line up with TRBD1. Germline V lookup: CDR1 SGHVS, CDR2 FQNEAQ. The trim removed 5 bases at V and 5 bases at J, leaving 8 bases unmatched. The CDR3 sequence is 14 residues long. CDR3 protein: CASSPGTATTEAFF. The CDR3 nucleotides are TGTGCCAGCAGCCCCGGGACAGCCACTACTGAAGCTTTCTTT.

This clone was observed a handful of times. The rearrangement links TRBV5-6 to TRBJ1-1; D may be TRBD1 (5 bases). CDR1 and CDR2 from the germline V gene are SGHDT and YYEEEE. The V gene lost 0 bases and the J gene lost 2 bases, with 23 bases spanning the gap. The length of the CDR3 is 19 residues. CDR3 nucleotides: TGTGCCAGCAGCTTGGATTCCTTACCATGGGGGGGTGGTAACACTGAAGCTTTCTTT. As protein: CASSLDSLPWGGGNTEAFF. The full variable domain, completed using reference TRBV5-6 and TRBJ1-1, is DAGVTQSPTHLIKTRGQQVTLRCSPKSGHDTVSWYQQALGQGPQFIFQYYEEEERQRGNFPDRFSGHQFPNYSSELNVNALLLGDSALYLCASSLDSLPWGGGNTEAFFGQGTRLTVV.

With regard to this clone: Compared with germline, one end of the junction differs, possibly owing to a read error. The genes are TRBV11-2 and TRBJ2-1, with D tentatively TRBD1 or TRBD2 (6 bases each). The CDR3 is made up of 14 amino acids. Germline V gives CDR1 SGHAT, CDR2 FQNNGV. CDR3 sequence reads: CASSLESGAGLVIF. Here the CDR3 DNA reads TGTGCCAGCAGCTTAGAATCGGGGGCCGGCCTTGTGATCTTC.

The chain joins TRBV5-4 to TRBJ1-4; D gene unclear. This CDR3 contains 15 residues. Germline CDR1 SGHNT, CDR2 YYREEE (reference sequence). Trimming took 9 bases from V and 0 from J, leaving 15 bases between them. CDR3 loop: CATSRALATNEKLFF. CDR3 DNA: TGTGCCACCTCGAGGGCGCTAGCAACTAATGAAAAACTGTTTTTT. The whole variable domain, filled in from reference TRBV5-4 and TRBJ1-4, reads ETGVTQSPTHLIKTRGQQVTLRCSSQSGHNTVSWYQQALGQGPQFIFQYYREEENGRGNFPPRFSGLQFPNYSSELNVNALELDDSALYLCATSRALATNEKLFFGSGTQLSVL.

The chain joins TRBV6-1 to TRBJ1-6, with 7 nucleotides matching TRBD1. After removal of 7 bases from V and 7 bases from J, the junction contained 7 bases not matched to a gene. The CDR3 is 14 residues long. CDR1 and CDR2 from the germline V gene are MNHNS and SASEGT. Here the CDR3 DNA reads TGTGCCAGCACCCCGGGACAGTTGAATTCACCCCTCCACTTT. Translated, it gives CASTPGQLNSPLHF.

The gene calls are TRBV5-1 and TRBJ1-5; the match to TRBD1 covers 8 bases. Looked up from germline, CDR1 is SGHRS and CDR2 is YFSETQ. V shed 0 bases, J shed 6 bases, and the junction held 5 bases outside the gene matches. This CDR3 spans 15 amino acids. The CDR3: CASSLGTGGGQPQHF. In DNA form, the CDR3 reads TGCGCCAGCAGCTTGGGCACAGGGGGGGGTCAGCCCCAGCATTTT. Combining the CDR3 with reference TRBV5-1 and TRBJ1-5 gives the whole variable domain KAGVTQTPRYLIKTRGQQVTLSCSPISGHRSVSWYQQTPGQGLQFLFEYFSETQRNKGNFPGRFSGRQFSNSRSEMNVSTLELGDSALYLCASSLGTGGGQPQHFGDGTRLSIL.

The V gene is TRBV30, the J gene TRBJ1-5; D is uncertain. Between the trimmed V and J ends, which lost 7 bases and 14 bases, there was a span of 15 bases. Germline values: CDR1 GTSNPN, CDR2 SVGIG (reference sequence). This CDR3 is built from 10 residues. CDR3 protein: CASPGFVKHF. CDR3 bases: TGTGCCTCTCCGGGCTTTGTGAAGCATTTT.

This chain uses TRBV7-9 with TRBJ2-7; 7 nucleotides align to TRBD2. Trimming cost V 4 bases and J 0 bases; bases outside gene matches: 18. CDR3 size: 19 residues. Per the germline V gene, CDR1 is SEHNR and CDR2 is FQNEAQ (reference sequence). As DNA, the CDR3 is TGTGCCAGCAGCTCAGGGATGTTCGTGACTAGCCGAAGCTCCTACGAGCAGTACTTC. Translating it yields CASSSGMFVTSRSSYEQYF. Drawing the rest from reference TRBV7-9 and TRBJ2-7, the complete variable domain is DTGVSQNPRHKITKRGQNVTFRCDPISEHNRLYWYRQTLGQGPEFLTYFQNEAQLEKSRLLSDRFSAERPKGSFSTLEIQRTEQGDSAMYLCASSSGMFVTSRSSYEQYFGPGTRLTVT.

The gene calls are TRBV30 and TRBJ1-2; the D is unclear. The CDR3 is 12 amino acids. V lost 2 bases and J 2 bases, leaving 6 bases between the germline ends. Germline CDR1 and CDR2: GTSNPN and SVGIG (reference sequence). The DNA for the CDR3 is TGTGCCTGGAGTCCTTTGAACTATGGCTACACCTTC. Translated: CAWSPLNYGYTF. The full variable domain, its missing parts supplied by reference TRBV30 and TRBJ1-2, is SQTIHQWPATLVQPVGSPLSLECTVEGTSNPNLYWYRQAAGRGLQLLFYSVGIGQISSEVPQNLSASRPQDRQFILSSKKLLLSDSGFYLCAWSPLNYGYTFGSGTRLTVV.

This clone turned up a few times. This chain joins TRBV7-9 and TRBJ1-3; no clear D gene. The V end lost 3 bases, the J end lost 0 bases, and 9 bases lay between the germline ends. The germline V gene encodes CDR1 SEHNR and CDR2 FQNEAQ (reference sequence). The CDR3 consists of 15 residues. The CDR3 nucleotides are TGTGCCAGCAGCTTTGACCTAGACTCTGGAAACACCATATATTTT. It specifies CASSFDLDSGNTIYF.

The sample holds a few counts of this clone. The chain couples TRBV7-9 to TRBJ2-7; no clear D. Per germline, CDR1 SEHNR and CDR2 FQNEAQ (reference sequence). The CDR3 extends over 13 amino acids. Trimming pared 7 bases from V and 2 bases from J, leaving 12 bases between. CDR3 residues: CASTLGLTYEQYF. DNA for the CDR3: TGTGCCAGCACCCTCGGCCTAACCTACGAGCAGTACTTC.

The chain uses TRBV6-5 and TRBJ2-6; no definite D call. The V gene lost 5 bases and the J gene lost 0 bases, with 8 bases spanning the gap. Germline assignment: CDR1 MNHEY and CDR2 SVGAGI. The CDR3 is 15 amino acids. The CDR3 region is CASSLRFSGANVLTF. CDR3 nucleotides: TGTGCCAGCAGTCTTAGATTCTCTGGGGCCAACGTCCTGACTTTC.

The J gene is TRBJ1-2, the V gene TRBV5-1; 10 bases are shared with TRBD1. Trimming cost V 0 bases and J 8 bases; bases outside gene matches: 1. The CDR3 contains 13 residues. Germline CDR1 SGHRS, CDR2 YFSETQ. The chain's CDR3 is CASSLETGGGYTF. The CDR3 nucleotides read TGCGCCAGCAGCTTGGAGACAGGGGGCGGCTACACCTTC.

The CDR3 DNA reads as TGTGCCAGCAGCCCTCTCGTAGGGAACACTGAAGCTTTCTTT. Encoded protein: CASSPLVGNTEAFF. The rearrangement links TRBV14 to TRBJ1-1; no reliable D call. The germline gives CDR1 SGHDN, CDR2 FVKESK. Trimming left V 4 bases short and J 1 base short, with 10 bases between. The CDR3 has 14 residues.

The chain uses TRBV14 and TRBJ2-7; 8 bases agree with TRBD1. The CDR3 is made up of 14 amino acids. CDR1 SGHDN and CDR2 FVKESK come from the germline V gene. V shed 3 bases and J 5 bases; nucleotides not matched to a gene: 6. CDR3 nucleotides: TGTGCCAGCAGCCAGGACAGGGCTCTGAACGAGCAGTACTTC. Translating gives CASSQDRALNEQYF.

CDR3 sequence (DNA): TGTGCCAGCAGTTACAACTACAATGAGCAGTTCTTC. Protein product: CASSYNYNEQFF. This rearrangement joins TRBV6-5 to TRBJ2-1, with D uncertain. Trimming removed 2 bases from V and 3 bases from J, with 2 bases in between. The CDR3 contains 12 residues. Germline V gene sequence: CDR1 MNHEY, CDR2 SVGAGI.

This chain links TRBV5-1 with TRBJ2-5; D gene ambiguous. The V gene's germline CDR1 is SGHRS and CDR2 YFSETQ. This CDR3 contains 16 residues. The germline V and J ends were trimmed by 0 bases and 2 bases, with 14 bases remaining between them. CDR3 bases: TGCGCCAGCAGCTTGGAAGTGGTTCGCCTGCAAGAGACCCAGTACTTC. Residues: CASSLEVVRLQETQYF.

The chain is built from TRBV18 and TRBJ2-7; D tentatively reads TRBD1 or TRBD2 (5 bases each). The CDR3 is 13 residues long. The germline V and J ends were trimmed by 2 bases and 5 bases, with 10 bases remaining between them. CDR1 is KGHSH and CDR2 is LQKENI in the germline V gene. The CDR3 nucleotides read TGTGCCAGCTCACCAGAGGGGCGCAACGAGCAGTACTTC. Translation: CASSPEGRNEQYF.

V is TRBV5-1 and J is TRBJ2-5; TRBD2 matches at 8 bases. The germline gives CDR1 SGHRS, CDR2 YFSETQ. The length of the CDR3 is 16 residues. Losses at the gene ends were 5 bases for V and 4 bases for J; bases not matched to a gene: 13. Written as DNA, the CDR3 is TGCGCCAGCAGACAAAACCCAGCGGGAGTTAGAGAGACCCAGTACTTC. This sequence encodes CASRQNPAGVRETQYF.

The chain is built from TRBV7-9 and TRBJ2-3; D is possibly TRBD2 (6 bases). V was cut by 3 bases and J by 2 bases, with 21 bases left in between. Per the germline V gene, CDR1 is SEHNR and CDR2 is FQNEAQ (reference sequence). This CDR3 comprises 18 residues. CDR3 coding DNA: TGTGCCAGCAGCTTCTCCGGGACGGGGGAAGGGGACACAGATACGCAGTATTTT. Amino acid sequence: CASSFSGTGEGDTDTQYF.

Sample share makes this clone medium-sized. The V gene is TRBV2, the J gene TRBJ1-1; 8 bases line up with TRBD1. From germline, CDR1 is SNHLY and CDR2 FYNNEI. The CDR3 loop spans 12 amino acids. V shed 10 bases, J shed 4 bases, and the junction held 5 bases outside the gene matches. The CDR3 DNA is TGTGCCATAGGACAGGGAGGCACTGAAGCTTTCTTT. As protein: CAIGQGGTEAFF.

The V call is TRBV5-1, the J call TRBJ1-1; 8 bases are a match to TRBD1. The germline gives CDR1 SGHRS, CDR2 YFSETQ. The CDR3 consists of 15 residues. With V trimmed by 4 bases and J by 3 bases, 8 bases remained unmatched. The DNA for the CDR3 is TGCGCCAGCAGCCCTAGACAGGGGATGGACACTGAAGCTTTCTTT. It encodes CASSPRQGMDTEAFF.

The genes are TRBV7-2 and TRBJ2-7; weak D call: TRBD2 (6 bases). Germline CDR1 and CDR2: SGHTA and FQGNSA. CDR3 size: 13 residues. Trimming cost V 7 bases and J 7 bases, with 17 bases left between them. DNA for the CDR3: TGTGCCAGCACCCCCGGGGGTAGCGGAGAGCAGTACTTC. Protein product: CASTPGGSGEQYF. The variable domain in full, completed from reference TRBV7-2 and TRBJ2-7, reads GAGVSQSPSNKVTEKGKDVELRCDPISGHTALYWYRQSLGQGLEFLIYFQGNSAPDKSGLPSDRFSAERTGGSVSTLTIQRTQQEDSAVYLCASTPGGSGEQYFGPGTRLTVT.

The gene calls are TRBV5-1 and TRBJ2-3; D gene ambiguous. Per the germline V gene, CDR1 is SGHRS and CDR2 is YFSETQ. The CDR3 length is 14 residues. Trimming removed 2 bases from V and 2 bases from J, with 9 bases in between. The CDR3 sequence: CASSFTLDTDTQYF. As DNA, the CDR3 is TGCGCCAGCAGCTTTACTCTCGACACAGATACGCAGTATTTT.